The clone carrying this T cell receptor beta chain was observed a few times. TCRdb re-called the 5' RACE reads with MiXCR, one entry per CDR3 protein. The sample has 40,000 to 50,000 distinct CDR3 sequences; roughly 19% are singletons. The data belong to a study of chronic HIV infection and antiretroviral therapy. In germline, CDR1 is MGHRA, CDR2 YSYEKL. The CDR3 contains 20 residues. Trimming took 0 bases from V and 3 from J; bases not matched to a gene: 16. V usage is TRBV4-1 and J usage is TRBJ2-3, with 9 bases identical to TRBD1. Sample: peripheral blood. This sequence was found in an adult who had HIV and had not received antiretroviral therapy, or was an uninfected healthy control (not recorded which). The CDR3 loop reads CASSQDPGTGIYSGTDTQYF. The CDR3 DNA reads TGCGCCAGCAGCCAAGATCCTGGGACAGGGATTTATTCGGGTACAGATACGCAGTATTTT.